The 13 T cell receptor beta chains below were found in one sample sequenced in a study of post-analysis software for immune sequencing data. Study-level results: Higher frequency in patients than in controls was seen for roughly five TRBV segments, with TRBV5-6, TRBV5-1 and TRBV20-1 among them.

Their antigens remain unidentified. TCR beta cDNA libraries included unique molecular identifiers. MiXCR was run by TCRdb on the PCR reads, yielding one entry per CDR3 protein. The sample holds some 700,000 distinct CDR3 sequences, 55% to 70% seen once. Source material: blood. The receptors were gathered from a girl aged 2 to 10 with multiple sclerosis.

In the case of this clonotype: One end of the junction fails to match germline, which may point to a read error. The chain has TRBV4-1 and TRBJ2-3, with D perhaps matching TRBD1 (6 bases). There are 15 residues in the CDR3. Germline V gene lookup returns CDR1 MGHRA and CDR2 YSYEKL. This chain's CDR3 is CASSQDQGSEITRYF. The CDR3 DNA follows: TGCGCCAGCAGCCAAGATCAGGGGAGCGAGATTACGCGGTATTTT.

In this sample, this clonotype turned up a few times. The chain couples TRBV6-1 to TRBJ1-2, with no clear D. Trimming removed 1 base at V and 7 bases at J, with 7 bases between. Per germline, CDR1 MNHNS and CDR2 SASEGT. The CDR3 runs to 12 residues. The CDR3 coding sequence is TGTGCCAGCAGTGAAGGGGTACGTGGCTACACCTTC. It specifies CASSEGVRGYTF.

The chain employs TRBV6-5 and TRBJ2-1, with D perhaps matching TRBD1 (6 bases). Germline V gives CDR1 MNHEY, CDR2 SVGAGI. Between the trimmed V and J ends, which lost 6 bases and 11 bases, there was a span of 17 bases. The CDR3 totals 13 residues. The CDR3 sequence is CASSRGRLGKQFF. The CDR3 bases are TGTGCCAGCAGCAGGGGCCGTTTAGGGAAGCAGTTCTTC.

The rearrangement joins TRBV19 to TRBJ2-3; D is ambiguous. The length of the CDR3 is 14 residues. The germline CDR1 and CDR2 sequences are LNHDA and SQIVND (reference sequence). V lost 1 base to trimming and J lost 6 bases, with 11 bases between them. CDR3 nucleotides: TGTGCCAGTAGTATAGGCCCTCATGGGGATACGCAGTATTTT. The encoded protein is CASSIGPHGDTQYF. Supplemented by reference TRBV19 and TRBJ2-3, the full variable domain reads DGGITQSPKYLFRKEGQNVTLSCEQNLNHDAMYWYRQDPGQGLRLIYYSQIVNDFQKGDIAEGYSVSREKKESFPLTVTSAQKNPTAFYLCASSIGPHGDTQYFGPGTRLTVL.

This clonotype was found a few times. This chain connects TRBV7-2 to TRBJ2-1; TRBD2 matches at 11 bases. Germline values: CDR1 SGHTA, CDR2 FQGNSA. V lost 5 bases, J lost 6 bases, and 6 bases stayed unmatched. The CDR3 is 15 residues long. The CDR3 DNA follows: TGTGCCAGCAGCCGCACTAGCGGGAGAATCAATGAGCAGTTCTTC. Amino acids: CASSRTSGRINEQFF.

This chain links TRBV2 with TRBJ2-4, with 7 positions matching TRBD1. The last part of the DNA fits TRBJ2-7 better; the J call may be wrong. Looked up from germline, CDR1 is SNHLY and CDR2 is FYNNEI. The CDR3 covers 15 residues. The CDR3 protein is CASSYLRTGTTEQYF. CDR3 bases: TGTGCCAGCAGTTACCTTCGGACAGGCACGACCGAGCAGTACTTC.

The CDR3, as DNA: TGCGCCAGCCGGGACTGGACAGAGAACACTGAAGCTTTCTTT. Its protein is CASRDWTENTEAFF. J is TRBJ1-1 and V is TRBV10-2; D is possibly TRBD1 (6 bases). CDR3 size: 14 residues. V lost 8 bases and J 1 base, leaving 14 bases between the germline ends. CDR1 is WSHSY, CDR2 SAAADI, per germline.

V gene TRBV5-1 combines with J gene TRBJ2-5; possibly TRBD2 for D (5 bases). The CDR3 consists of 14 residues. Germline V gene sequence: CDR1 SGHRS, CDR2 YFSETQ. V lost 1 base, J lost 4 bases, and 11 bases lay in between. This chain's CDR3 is CASSLRSAGETQYF. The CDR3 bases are TGCGCCAGCAGCTTGCGTTCGGCGGGAGAGACCCAGTACTTC.

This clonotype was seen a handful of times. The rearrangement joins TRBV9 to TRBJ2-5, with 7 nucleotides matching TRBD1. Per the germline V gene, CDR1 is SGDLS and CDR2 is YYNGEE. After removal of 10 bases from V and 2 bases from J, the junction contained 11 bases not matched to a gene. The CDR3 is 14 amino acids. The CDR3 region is CAGIRDRPQETQYF. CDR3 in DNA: TGTGCCGGTATCCGGGACAGACCACAAGAGACCCAGTACTTC.

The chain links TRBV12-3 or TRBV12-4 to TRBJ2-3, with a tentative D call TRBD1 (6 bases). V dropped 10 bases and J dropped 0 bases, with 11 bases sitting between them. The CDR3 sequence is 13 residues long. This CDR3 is CATRGGSTDTQYF. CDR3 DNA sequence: TGTGCCACCAGGGGCGGTAGCACAGATACGCAGTATTTT.

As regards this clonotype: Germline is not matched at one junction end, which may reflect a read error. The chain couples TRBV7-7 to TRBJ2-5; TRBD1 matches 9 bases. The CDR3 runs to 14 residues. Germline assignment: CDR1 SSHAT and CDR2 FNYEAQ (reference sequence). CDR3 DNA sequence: TGTGCCAGCGGCGAGGGACAGGGCGGGGAGACCAAGTACTTC. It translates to CASGEGQGGETKYF.

The CDR3 DNA sequence: TGTGCCAGCAGCCAACAGGGAAGCTCCTACAATGAGCAGTTCTTC. The encoded protein is CASSQQGSSYNEQFF. The chain couples TRBV6-2 or TRBV6-3 to TRBJ2-1; tentative D call: TRBD1 (6 bases). Germline loops: CDR1 MNHEY, CDR2 SVGEGT. V lost 6 bases and J 0 bases, leaving 12 bases between the germline ends. This CDR3 spans 15 amino acids.

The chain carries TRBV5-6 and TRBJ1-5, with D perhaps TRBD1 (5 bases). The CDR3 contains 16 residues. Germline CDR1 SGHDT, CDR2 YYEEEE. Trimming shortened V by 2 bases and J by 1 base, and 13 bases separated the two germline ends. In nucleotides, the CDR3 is TGTGCCAGCAGCTTAAGGGGCGGGTTGAGCAATCAGCCCCAGCATTTT. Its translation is CASSLRGGLSNQPQHF.